These T cell receptor beta chains were read from a single sample in a study of shared clonotypes between healthy human individuals. Produced via immunoSEQ multiplex PCR; TCRdb's table is partial and in-frame only. Here the sample spans over 2 million clones, 85% to 95% being singletons. The sample comprised naive CD4+ T cells from PBMCs. These receptors were obtained from a man between 18 and 35 years old in good health. Some clones in this sample may be carry-over from other donors' samples. Each CDR3 is given with its conserved first and last residue. D genes are given only for firm matches. Rows give clone size only sometimes, using once, few, many, or a class for an expanded clone.

CDR3nt: TGTGCCAGCAGTTTTTTCGGCGGGAGTGGTTCCGGGGAGCTGTTTTTT
CDR3aa: CASSFFGGSGSGELFF
j_gene: TRBJ2-2
d_gene: TRBD2
abundance: NA
v_gene: TRBV27

CDR3nt: TGTGCCAGCAGTTTGGGGGGGGCTAGCGGAATGGGTGAGCAGTTCTTC
CDR3aa: CASSLGGASGMGEQFF
j_gene: TRBJ2-1
d_gene: NA
abundance: NA
v_gene: TRBV28

CDR3nt: TGTGCCAGCAGACAGGAGAACACTGAAGCTTTCTTT
CDR3aa: CASRQENTEAFF
j_gene: TRBJ1-1
d_gene: NA
abundance: NA
v_gene: TRBV2

CDR3nt: TGTGCCAGCAGTTCCACGGGTCTATCCCATGAAAAACTGTTTTTT
CDR3aa: CASSSTGLSHEKLFF
j_gene: TRBJ1-4
d_gene: NA
abundance: once
v_gene: TRBV28

CDR3nt: TGTGCCAGCAGCTTGTCGTCTAGCCGACCCGGGGAGCTGTTTTTT
CDR3aa: CASSLSSSRPGELFF
j_gene: TRBJ2-2
d_gene: NA
abundance: NA
v_gene: TRBV5-6

CDR3nt: TGCGCCAGCAGGGATGGGGCGGGATCCTACGAGCAGTACTTC
CDR3aa: CASRDGAGSYEQYF
j_gene: TRBJ2-7
d_gene: NA
abundance: NA
v_gene: TRBV5-1

CDR3nt: TGTGCCAGCAGCAATCGACTAACTAGCACAGATACGCAGTATTTT
CDR3aa: CASSNRLTSTDTQYF
j_gene: TRBJ2-3
d_gene: NA
abundance: once
v_gene: TRBV5-4

CDR3nt: TGTGCCAGCTCACCAGGGATTAACACTGAAGCTTTCTTT
CDR3aa: CASSPGINTEAFF
j_gene: TRBJ1-1
d_gene: NA
abundance: few
v_gene: TRBV18

CDR3nt: TGTGCCAGCAGCTTGGGAGCCCAGGTGGGTCGGGAGACCCAGTACTTC
CDR3aa: CASSLGAQVGRETQYF
j_gene: TRBJ2-5
d_gene: NA
abundance: NA
v_gene: TRBV5-6

CDR3nt: TGCGCCAGCAGTGCCTCGGGGGGGTTAGCGGGAGGGCCCGGGGAGACCCAGTACTTC
CDR3aa: CASSASGGLAGGPGETQYF
j_gene: TRBJ2-5
d_gene: TRBD2
abundance: NA
v_gene: TRBV10-2

CDR3nt: TGTGCCAGCAGTTGGACAGAGAATCAGCCCCAGCATTTT
CDR3aa: CASSWTENQPQHF
j_gene: TRBJ1-5
d_gene: NA
abundance: NA
v_gene: TRBV27

CDR3nt: TGTGCCAGCAGTTTAGGGGGGGCGGTCTCCTACGAGCAGTACTTC
CDR3aa: CASSLGGAVSYEQYF
j_gene: TRBJ2-7
d_gene: NA
abundance: NA
v_gene: TRBV28

CDR3nt: TGTGCCAGCAGCCTTAGCGGCTATGGCTACACCTTC
CDR3aa: CASSLSGYGYTF
j_gene: TRBJ1-2
d_gene: NA
abundance: NA
v_gene: TRBV28

CDR3nt: TGTGCCAGCAGCTTAAGTCCCCGGAATTCACCCCTCCACTTT
CDR3aa: CASSLSPRNSPLHF
j_gene: TRBJ1-6
d_gene: NA
abundance: NA
v_gene: TRBV7-9

CDR3nt: TGTGCCAGCAGTGCTGGGACAGCCCAAGAGACCCAGTACTTC
CDR3aa: CASSAGTAQETQYF
j_gene: TRBJ2-5
d_gene: TRBD1
abundance: NA
v_gene: TRBV2

CDR3nt: TGTGCCAGCTCACTTACCGACAGGAGGAACACTGAAGCTTTCTTT
CDR3aa: CASSLTDRRNTEAFF
j_gene: TRBJ1-1
d_gene: NA
abundance: NA
v_gene: TRBV18

CDR3nt: TGTGCCTGGCGGACTAGCGGGTTGTACAATGAGCAGTTCTTC
CDR3aa: CAWRTSGLYNEQFF
j_gene: TRBJ2-1
d_gene: TRBD2
abundance: NA
v_gene: TRBV30

CDR3nt: TGTGCCAGCAGTGCTAGCTCCTACGAGCAGTACTTC
CDR3aa: CASSASSYEQYF
j_gene: TRBJ2-7
d_gene: NA
abundance: few
v_gene: TRBV2

CDR3nt: TGTGCCAGCAGTTCTCGGACGGGAGCAACTAATGAAAAACTGTTTTTT
CDR3aa: CASSSRTGATNEKLFF
j_gene: TRBJ1-4
d_gene: NA
abundance: NA
v_gene: TRBV6-6

CDR3nt: TGTGCCAGCAGGTCCTACTTGAGCTCCTACAATGAGCAGTTCTTC
CDR3aa: CASRSYLSSYNEQFF
j_gene: TRBJ2-1
d_gene: NA
abundance: NA
v_gene: TRBV5-4

CDR3nt: TGTGCCAGCAGCTTAGAAGCCCCCGCGGGGTACAATGAGCAGTTCTTC
CDR3aa: CASSLEAPAGYNEQFF
j_gene: TRBJ2-1
d_gene: NA
abundance: NA
v_gene: TRBV7-6

CDR3nt: TGCAGCGTTGAAGAAAGCGGGAGGAGCACAGATACGCAGTATTTT
CDR3aa: CSVEESGRSTDTQYF
j_gene: TRBJ2-3
d_gene: TRBD2
abundance: NA
v_gene: TRBV29-1

CDR3nt: TGTGCCAGCAGCTTGGGGTGGAGCTCCTATAATTCACCCCTCCACTTT
CDR3aa: CASSLGWSSYNSPLHF
j_gene: TRBJ1-6
d_gene: NA
abundance: NA
v_gene: TRBV5-6

CDR3nt: TGTGCCAGCAGCTTATTCCAGGGGAGCAGCGGGGAGCTGTTTTTT
CDR3aa: CASSLFQGSSGELFF
j_gene: TRBJ2-2
d_gene: NA
abundance: NA
v_gene: TRBV11-2

CDR3nt: TGTGCCAGCAGACTAGGACAGGCTTTTTTCTACGAGCAGTACTTC
CDR3aa: CASRLGQAFFYEQYF
j_gene: TRBJ2-7
d_gene: TRBD1
abundance: NA
v_gene: TRBV6-1

CDR3nt: TGTGCCAGCTCACCACCTTCAGTTGATGGCTACACCTTC
CDR3aa: CASSPPSVDGYTF
j_gene: TRBJ1-2
d_gene: NA
abundance: NA
v_gene: TRBV18

CDR3nt: TGTGCCAGCAGTTCCCAGGGGACTGAAGCTTTCTTT
CDR3aa: CASSSQGTEAFF
j_gene: TRBJ1-1
d_gene: NA
abundance: once
v_gene: TRBV28

CDR3nt: TGTGCCAGCAGTGCAGGACTTAACACTGAAGCTTTCTTT
CDR3aa: CASSAGLNTEAFF
j_gene: TRBJ1-1
d_gene: NA
abundance: few
v_gene: TRBV2

CDR3nt: TGTGCCAGCCGACTGAGGGAGGTTCGTGATACGCAGTATTTT
CDR3aa: CASRLREVRDTQYF
j_gene: TRBJ2-3
d_gene: NA
abundance: NA
v_gene: TRBV28

CDR3nt: TGTGCCAGCAGTGACAGGGTCTACGAGCAGTACTTC
CDR3aa: CASSDRVYEQYF
j_gene: TRBJ2-7
d_gene: NA
abundance: NA
v_gene: TRBV2

CDR3nt: TGTGCCTGGAGACAAGCAGGGGCTCATCTGAACACTGAAGCTTTCTTT
CDR3aa: CAWRQAGAHLNTEAFF
j_gene: TRBJ1-1
d_gene: NA
abundance: NA
v_gene: TRBV30

CDR3nt: TGTGCCAGCTCTCCACTAGCGGTCACAGATACGCAGTATTTT
CDR3aa: CASSPLAVTDTQYF
j_gene: TRBJ2-3
d_gene: TRBD2
abundance: NA
v_gene: TRBV18

CDR3nt: TGCGCCAGCAGCTTGGGGGACAGGGATGGCTACACCTTC
CDR3aa: CASSLGDRDGYTF
j_gene: TRBJ1-2
d_gene: TRBD1
abundance: few
v_gene: TRBV5-1

CDR3nt: TGTGCCAGCAGCGTAGCGGGCCACAATGAGCAGTTCTTC
CDR3aa: CASSVAGHNEQFF
j_gene: TRBJ2-1
d_gene: TRBD2
abundance: NA
v_gene: TRBV6-4

CDR3nt: TGTGCCAGCAGCCCCGGGCAGGGCCTATACGAGCAGTACTTC
CDR3aa: CASSPGQGLYEQYF
j_gene: TRBJ2-7
d_gene: NA
abundance: NA
v_gene: TRBV28

CDR3nt: TGTGCCAGCAGTATTAGGGGAACCGGGGAGCTGTTTTTT
CDR3aa: CASSIRGTGELFF
j_gene: TRBJ2-2
d_gene: NA
abundance: NA
v_gene: TRBV9

CDR3nt: TGCGCCAGCAGTCCCGGGGGGCCGAACACCGGGGAGCTGTTTTTT
CDR3aa: CASSPGGPNTGELFF
j_gene: TRBJ2-2
d_gene: NA
abundance: NA
v_gene: TRBV23-1

CDR3nt: TGTGCCAGCAGCCCGAGCGGGAGCCCCTACGAGCAGTACTTC
CDR3aa: CASSPSGSPYEQYF
j_gene: TRBJ2-7
d_gene: TRBD2
abundance: once
v_gene: TRBV2

CDR3nt: TGTGCCAGCAGCTTAGCGCGACAGGTAAATAGCAATCAGCCCCAGCATTTT
CDR3aa: CASSLARQVNSNQPQHF
j_gene: TRBJ1-5
d_gene: NA
abundance: NA
v_gene: TRBV7-7

CDR3nt: TGCGCCAGCAGCCAAGAGAAACAGGGTGCGAACACCGGGGAGCTGTTTTTT
CDR3aa: CASSQEKQGANTGELFF
j_gene: TRBJ2-2
d_gene: NA
abundance: NA
v_gene: TRBV4-1

CDR3nt: TGCAGTGCCGGGAAGAACACTGAAGCTTTCTTT
CDR3aa: CSAGKNTEAFF
j_gene: TRBJ1-1
d_gene: NA
abundance: NA
v_gene: TRBV20-1

CDR3nt: TGTGCCAGCAGTGGTAAAGGTGACCAAGAGACCCAGTACTTC
CDR3aa: CASSGKGDQETQYF
j_gene: TRBJ2-5
d_gene: NA
abundance: once
v_gene: TRBV2

CDR3nt: TGTGCCAGCGCCGGGGTCCGGGATGGCTACACCTTC
CDR3aa: CASAGVRDGYTF
j_gene: TRBJ1-2
d_gene: NA
abundance: NA
v_gene: TRBV5-4

CDR3nt: TGTGCCAGCAGCGTGACAGCTAACTATGGCTACACCTTC
CDR3aa: CASSVTANYGYTF
j_gene: TRBJ1-2
d_gene: NA
abundance: NA
v_gene: TRBV6-1

CDR3nt: TGTGCCAGCGCTCCCCGACGCGGGATTGAGCAGTTCTTC
CDR3aa: CASAPRRGIEQFF
j_gene: TRBJ2-1
d_gene: NA
abundance: NA
v_gene: TRBV6-1